Presented here are 22 T cell receptor beta chains from one specimen sequenced in a study of somatic mutations in cytotoxic T cells in rheumatoid arthritis. Sequenced by immunoSEQ multiplex PCR; TCRdb stores in-frame clones only, minus some. The sample yields about 12,000 clones, 70% to 80% seen once. Sequencing was performed on CD8+ T cells sorted from blood. All receptors derive from a man between 65 and 85 years old in good health.

This clone has a handful of counts. This sample includes further DNA sequences coding for the same CDR3. The J gene is TRBJ2-2, the V gene TRBV11-3; D gene unclear. This CDR3 contains 14 residues. CDR1 and CDR2 (germline): SGHNT, YENEEA. V dropped 5 bases and J dropped 3 bases, with 10 bases sitting between them. The CDR3 sequence is CASSPGPYTGELFF. The CDR3 nucleotides read TGTGCCAGCAGCCCAGGACCATACACCGGGGAGCTGTTTTTT.

V and J are TRBV27 and TRBJ1-1; D gene unclear. Looked up from germline, CDR1 is MNHEY and CDR2 is SMNVEV (reference sequence). The V gene lost 3 bases and the J gene lost 1 base, with 6 bases spanning the gap. The CDR3 consists of 13 residues. CDR3 coding DNA: TGTGCCAGCAGTTTGGGCAGGAACACTGAAGCTTTCTTT. As protein: CASSLGRNTEAFF.

V and J are TRBV4-1 and TRBJ1-4; possibly TRBD1 for D (5 bases). From germline, CDR1 is MGHRA and CDR2 YSYEKL. The CDR3 extends over 16 amino acids. The V end lost 3 bases, the J end lost 5 bases, and 16 bases lay between the germline ends. CDR3 protein: CASSQLPGPNNEKLFF. In nucleotides, the CDR3 is TGCGCCAGCAGCCAGCTTCCGGGACCTAACAATGAAAAACTGTTTTTT.

The table lists this clone with a few counts. The chain carries TRBV29-1 and TRBJ1-1; D not resolved. The length of the CDR3 is 11 residues. Trimming pared 2 bases from V and 7 bases from J, leaving 8 bases between. The germline CDR1 and CDR2 sequences are SQVTM and ANQGSEA. Here the CDR3 DNA reads TGCAGCGTTGAATTTTTGGGTGAAGCTTTCTTT. This encodes CSVEFLGEAFF.

This chain links TRBV19 with TRBJ1-5; weak D call: TRBD1 (6 bases). The CDR3 is made up of 15 amino acids. CDR1 and CDR2 from the germline V gene are LNHDA and SQIVND (reference sequence). V was shortened by 3 bases and J by 1 base, with 10 bases between the two germline ends. The CDR3 sequence is CASSIWGTSNQPQHF. The CDR3 DNA reads TGTGCCAGTAGTATTTGGGGGACAAGCAATCAGCCCCAGCATTTT.

The chain employs TRBV5-4 and TRBJ2-1; 9 nucleotides match TRBD2. CDR3 length: 16 amino acids. The V gene's germline CDR1 is SGHNT and CDR2 YYREEE (reference sequence). V lost 2 bases, J lost 4 bases, and 7 bases stayed unmatched. The chain's CDR3 is CASSLLAGDLYNEQFF. CDR3 nucleotide sequence: TGTGCCAGCAGCTTATTAGCGGGGGACCTTTACAATGAGCAGTTCTTC.

In its sample, this clone was seen a few times. The genes are TRBV4-3 and TRBJ2-7; D is tentatively TRBD1 or TRBD2 (6 bases each). Germline CDR1 and CDR2: LGHNA and YSLEER. This CDR3 is 15 amino acids long. V was shortened by 0 bases and J by 0 bases, with 9 bases between the two germline ends. CDR3 sequence: CASSQEGGPSYEQYF. The CDR3 DNA sequence: TGCGCCAGCAGCCAAGAAGGGGGGCCCTCCTACGAGCAGTACTTC.

This clone turned up a few times. The V call is TRBV9, the J call TRBJ1-1, with D maybe TRBD1 (6 bases). Per germline, CDR1 SGDLS and CDR2 YYNGEE. The CDR3 sequence is 14 residues long. The V and J ends lost 4 bases and 4 bases respectively, with 14 bases between them. Here the CDR3 reads CASSLYREGTEAFF. Here the CDR3 DNA reads TGTGCCAGCAGCCTTTACAGGGAGGGCACTGAAGCTTTCTTT.

This clone was detected once. This chain's CDR3 is CASNRGSNTGELFF. Written as DNA, the CDR3 is TGTGCCAGCAATCGGGGGTCGAACACCGGGGAGCTGTTTTTT. This chain connects TRBV2 to TRBJ2-2; weak D call: TRBD2 (6 bases). Deletions cut 7 bases from V and 0 bases from J, with 9 bases between. Germline V CDR1 and CDR2: SNHLY, FYNNEI. The CDR3 length is 14 residues. Drawing the rest from reference TRBV2 and TRBJ2-2, the complete variable domain is EPEVTQTPSHQVTQMGQEVILRCVPISNHLYFYWYRQILGQKVEFLVSFYNNEISEKSEIFDDQFSVERPDGSNFTLKIRSTKLEDSAMYFCASNRGSNTGELFFGEGSRLTVL.

Here the CDR3 DNA reads TGCAGCGTTGAATCCGGGACAGGGGGCTATGGCTACACCTTC. Its protein product is CSVESGTGGYGYTF. The rearrangement uses TRBV29-1 and TRBJ1-2; the match to TRBD1 covers 11 bases. The CDR3 has 14 residues. Per the germline V gene, CDR1 is SQVTM and CDR2 is ANQGSEA. V was pared by 2 bases and J by 4 bases, with 3 bases of the junction left unmatched. Full variable domain (outside the CDR3, taken from reference TRBV29-1 and TRBJ1-2): SAVISQKPSRDICQRGTSLTIQCQVDSQVTMMFWYRQQPGQSLTLIATANQGSEATYESGFVIDKFPISRPNLTFSTLTVSNMSPEDSSIYLCSVESGTGGYGYTFGSGTRLTVV.

The rearrangement joins TRBV13 to TRBJ1-1; D is uncertain. The CDR3 has 14 residues. The germline CDR1 and CDR2 sequences are PRHDT and FYEKMQ (reference sequence). Trimming took off 7 bases at V and 0 bases at J, with 12 bases between the two ends. The CDR3 DNA follows: TGTGCCAGCATAATCGCGGGAATGAACACTGAAGCTTTCTTT. Protein sequence: CASIIAGMNTEAFF.

The J gene is TRBJ2-1, the V gene TRBV7-8, with D perhaps matching TRBD2 (5 bases). There are 16 residues in the CDR3. Germline V gene data show CDR1 as SGHVS and CDR2 as FQNEAQ. V was cut by 2 bases and J by 0 bases, with 11 bases left in between. The CDR3 loop reads CASSLIQAASYNEQFF. The CDR3 DNA reads as TGTGCCAGCAGCTTAATACAAGCGGCCTCCTACAATGAGCAGTTCTTC.

This clone was counted once. The genes are TRBV28 and TRBJ1-1; no clear D. The CDR3 is made up of 11 amino acids. Between the trimmed V and J ends, which lost 3 bases and 5 bases, there was a span of 4 bases. Germline CDR1 and CDR2: MDHEN and SYDVKM. CDR3 region: CASSFKTEAFF. CDR3 sequence (DNA): TGTGCCAGCAGTTTTAAGACTGAAGCTTTCTTT.

In its sample, this clone was seen a few times. This chain uses TRBV4-1 with TRBJ2-5; D remains ambiguous. This CDR3 contains 16 residues. The germline V gene encodes CDR1 MGHRA and CDR2 YSYEKL. V shed 0 bases and J shed 5 bases, with 16 bases lying between them. The CDR3 sequence: CASSQDRAGAGETQYF. DNA for the CDR3: TGCGCCAGCAGCCAAGATAGGGCAGGAGCTGGGGAGACCCAGTACTTC.

The chain recombines TRBV27 with TRBJ2-7; 11 nucleotides agree with TRBD2. The V segment lost 5 bases and the J segment 1 base; nucleotides outside the gene matches: 13. Germline-derived CDR1 and CDR2 are MNHEY and SMNVEV (reference sequence). CDR3 length equals 18 residues. The CDR3 DNA follows: TGTGCCAGCAGTCCTTTAGCGGGGGGGGGAGACCCATCCTACGAGCAGTACTTC. Amino acids: CASSPLAGGGDPSYEQYF.

The rearrangement uses TRBV11-2 and TRBJ2-2; D remains ambiguous. The CDR3 is 12 amino acids. Germline values: CDR1 SGHAT, CDR2 FQNNGV. V gave up 1 base and J gave up 6 bases, with 3 bases separating them. Here the CDR3 DNA reads TGTGCCAGCAGCTTAGGACCCGGGGAGCTGTTTTTT. It encodes CASSLGPGELFF.

The rearrangement uses TRBV11-1 and TRBJ2-2; weak D call: TRBD2 (6 bases). Germline V gene lookup returns CDR1 SGHAT and CDR2 FQDESV (reference sequence). The CDR3 spans 15 residues. V lost 2 bases and J 4 bases, leaving 11 bases between the germline ends. CDR3 protein: CASSLTGRGTGELFF. CDR3 sequence (DNA): TGTGCCAGCAGCTTAACCGGGCGGGGCACCGGGGAGCTGTTTTTT. Together with reference TRBV11-1 and TRBJ2-2, the CDR3 gives the full variable domain: EAEVAQSPRYKITEKSQAVAFWCDPISGHATLYWYRQILGQGPELLVQFQDESVVDDSQLPKDRFSAERLKGVDSTLKIQPAELGDSAMYLCASSLTGRGTGELFFGEGSRLTVL.

V is TRBV6-5 and J is TRBJ1-2; D gene unclear. The germline V gene has CDR1 MNHEY and CDR2 SVGAGI. Trimming shortened V by 2 bases and J by 6 bases, and 13 bases separated the two germline ends. This CDR3 spans 14 amino acids. Here the CDR3 DNA reads TGTGCCAGCAGTTACGGGCCAGAGAGGGATGGCTACACCTTC. Translation gives CASSYGPERDGYTF.

J is TRBJ2-7 and V is TRBV2, with a weak D call TRBD1 (6 bases). V was cut by 8 bases and J by 1 base, with 9 bases left in between. Germline-derived CDR1 and CDR2 are SNHLY and FYNNEI. The CDR3 has 12 amino acids. CDR3 loop: CASLTGSYEQYF. The CDR3 bases are TGTGCCAGCCTCACAGGGTCCTACGAGCAGTACTTC.

This clone was found once. The chain couples TRBV9 to TRBJ1-3; perhaps TRBD1 as D (5 bases). Germline V lookup: CDR1 SGDLS, CDR2 YYNGEE. The CDR3 spans 13 residues. V lost 3 bases and J 3 bases, leaving 7 bases between the germline ends. CDR3 DNA sequence: TGTGCCAGCAGCGGGGGCAGTGGAAACACCATATATTTT. Residues: CASSGGSGNTIYF.

By share, this clone counts as medium-sized. CDR3 DNA: TGTGCCAGCTCACCCCTACAGGACAGCACCGGGGAGCTGTTTTTT. It translates to CASSPLQDSTGELFF. This chain links TRBV18 with TRBJ2-2; possible D gene TRBD1, 6 bases. Trimming took 3 bases from V and 4 from J, leaving 12 bases between them. The CDR3 is 15 amino acids. Germline V lookup: CDR1 KGHSH, CDR2 LQKENI.

The chain uses TRBV2 and TRBJ2-5; 10 bases align to TRBD1. CDR3 length equals 15 residues. Trimming took 6 bases from V and 4 from J; bases not matched to a gene: 8. CDR1 and CDR2 from the germline V gene are SNHLY and FYNNEI. The DNA for the CDR3 is TGTGCCAGCAGCAGGACAGGGGGATCTGGAGAGACCCAGTACTTC. Translated, it gives CASSRTGGSGETQYF.